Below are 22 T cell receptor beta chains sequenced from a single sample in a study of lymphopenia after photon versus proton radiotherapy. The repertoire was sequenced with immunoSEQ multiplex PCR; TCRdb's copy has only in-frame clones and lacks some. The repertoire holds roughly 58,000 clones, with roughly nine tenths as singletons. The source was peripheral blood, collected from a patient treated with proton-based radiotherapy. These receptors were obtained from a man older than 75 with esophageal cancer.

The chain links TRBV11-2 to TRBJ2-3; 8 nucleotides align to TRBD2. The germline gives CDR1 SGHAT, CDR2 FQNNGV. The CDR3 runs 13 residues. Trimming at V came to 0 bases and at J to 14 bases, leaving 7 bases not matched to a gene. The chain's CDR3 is CASSLEGAGVRYF. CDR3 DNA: TGTGCCAGCAGCTTAGAGGGAGCGGGAGTCCGGTATTTT. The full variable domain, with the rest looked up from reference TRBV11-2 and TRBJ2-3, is EAGVAQSPRYKIIEKRQSVAFWCNPISGHATLYWYQQILGQGPKLLIQFQNNGVVDDSQLPKDRFSAERLKGVDSTLKIQPAKLEDSAVYLCASSLEGAGVRYFGPGTRLTVL.

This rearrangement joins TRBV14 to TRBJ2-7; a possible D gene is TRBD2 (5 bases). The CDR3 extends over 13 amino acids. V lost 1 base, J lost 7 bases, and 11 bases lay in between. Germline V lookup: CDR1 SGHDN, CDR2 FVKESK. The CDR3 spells CASSQVEASEQYF. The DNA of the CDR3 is TGTGCCAGCAGCCAAGTGGAGGCGTCTGAGCAGTACTTC.

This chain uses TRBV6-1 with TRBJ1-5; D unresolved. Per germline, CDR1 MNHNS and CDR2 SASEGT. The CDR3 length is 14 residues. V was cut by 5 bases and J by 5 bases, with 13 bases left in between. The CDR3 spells CASSFGPDHQPQHF. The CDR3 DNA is TGTGCCAGCAGTTTCGGGCCAGACCATCAGCCCCAGCATTTT.

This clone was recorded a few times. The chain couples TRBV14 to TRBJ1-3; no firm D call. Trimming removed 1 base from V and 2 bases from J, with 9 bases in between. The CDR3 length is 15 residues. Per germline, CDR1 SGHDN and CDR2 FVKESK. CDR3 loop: CASSQARSAGNTIYF. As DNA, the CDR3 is TGTGCCAGCAGCCAAGCCCGCTCAGCTGGAAACACCATATATTTT.

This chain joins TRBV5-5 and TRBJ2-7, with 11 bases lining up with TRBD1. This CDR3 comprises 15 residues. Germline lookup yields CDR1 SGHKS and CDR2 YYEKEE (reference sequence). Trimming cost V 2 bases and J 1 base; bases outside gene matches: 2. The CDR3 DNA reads TGTGCCAGCAGCTTACGGGACAGGGGGTCCTACGAGCAGTACTTC. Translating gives CASSLRDRGSYEQYF.

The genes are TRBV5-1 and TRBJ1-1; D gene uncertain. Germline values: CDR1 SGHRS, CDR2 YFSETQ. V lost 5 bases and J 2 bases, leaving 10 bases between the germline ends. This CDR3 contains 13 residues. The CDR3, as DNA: TGCGCCAGCAGGACGGAACTCAACACTGAAGCTTTCTTT. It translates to CASRTELNTEAFF.

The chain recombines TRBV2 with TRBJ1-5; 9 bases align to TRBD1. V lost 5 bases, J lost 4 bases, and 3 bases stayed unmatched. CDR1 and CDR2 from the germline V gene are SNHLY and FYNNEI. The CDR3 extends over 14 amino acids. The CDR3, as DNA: TGTGCCAGCAGTCGGGGACAGGGTAATCAGCCCCAGCATTTT. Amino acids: CASSRGQGNQPQHF.

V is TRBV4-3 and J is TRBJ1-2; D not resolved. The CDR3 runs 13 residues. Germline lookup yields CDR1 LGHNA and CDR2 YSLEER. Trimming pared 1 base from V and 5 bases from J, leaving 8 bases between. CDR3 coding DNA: TGCGCCAGCAGCCAAGTCGAAGGTTATGGCTACACCTTC. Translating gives CASSQVEGYGYTF.

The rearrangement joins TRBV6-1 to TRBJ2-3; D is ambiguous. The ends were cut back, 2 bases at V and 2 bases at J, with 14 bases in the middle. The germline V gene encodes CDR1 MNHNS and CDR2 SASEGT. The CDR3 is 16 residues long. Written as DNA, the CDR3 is TGTGCCAGCAGTGAACGCCGCGGCAGTATCACAGATACGCAGTATTTT. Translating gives CASSERRGSITDTQYF.

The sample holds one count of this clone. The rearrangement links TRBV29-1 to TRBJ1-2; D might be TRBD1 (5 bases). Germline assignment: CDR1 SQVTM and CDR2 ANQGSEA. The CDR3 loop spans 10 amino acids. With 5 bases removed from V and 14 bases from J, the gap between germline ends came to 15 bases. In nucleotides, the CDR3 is TGCAGCGTTTCCCAGGGCGGTCTTACCTTC. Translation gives CSVSQGGLTF.

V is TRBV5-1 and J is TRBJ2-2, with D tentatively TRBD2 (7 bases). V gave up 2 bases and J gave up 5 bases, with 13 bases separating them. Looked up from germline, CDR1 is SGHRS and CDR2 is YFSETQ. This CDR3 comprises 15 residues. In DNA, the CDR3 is TGCGCCAGCAGCTTCGGGGGGCCGAGGACCGGGGAGCTGTTTTTT. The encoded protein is CASSFGGPRTGELFF.

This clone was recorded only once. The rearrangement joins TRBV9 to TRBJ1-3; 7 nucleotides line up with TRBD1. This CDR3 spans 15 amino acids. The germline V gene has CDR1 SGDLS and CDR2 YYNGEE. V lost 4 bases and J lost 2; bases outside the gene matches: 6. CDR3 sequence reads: CASSLQTGTGNTIYF. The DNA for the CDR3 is TGTGCCAGCAGCCTCCAGACAGGGACTGGAAACACCATATATTTT.

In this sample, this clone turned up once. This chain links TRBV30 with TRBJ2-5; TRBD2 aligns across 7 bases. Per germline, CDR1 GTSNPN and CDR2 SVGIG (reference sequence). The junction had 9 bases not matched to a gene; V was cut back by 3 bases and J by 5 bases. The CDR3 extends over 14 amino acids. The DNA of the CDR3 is TGTGCCTGGAGCGGTGGGGGGGGATGGGAGACCCAGTACTTC. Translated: CAWSGGGGWETQYF. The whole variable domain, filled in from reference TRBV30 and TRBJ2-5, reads SQTIHQWPATLVQPVGSPLSLECTVEGTSNPNLYWYRQAAGRGLQLLFYSVGIGQISSEVPQNLSASRPQDRQFILSSKKLLLSDSGFYLCAWSGGGGWETQYFGPGTRLLVL.

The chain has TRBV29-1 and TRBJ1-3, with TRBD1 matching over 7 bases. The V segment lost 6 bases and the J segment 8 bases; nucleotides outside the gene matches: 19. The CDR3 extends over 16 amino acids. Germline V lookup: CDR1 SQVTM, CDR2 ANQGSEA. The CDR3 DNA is TGCAGCGTAGTTGGACAGGAGTCCGGCATAGCGGACACCATATATTTT. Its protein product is CSVVGQESGIADTIYF. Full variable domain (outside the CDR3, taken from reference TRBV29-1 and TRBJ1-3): SAVISQKPSRDICQRGTSLTIQCQVDSQVTMMFWYRQQPGQSLTLIATANQGSEATYESGFVIDKFPISRPNLTFSTLTVSNMSPEDSSIYLCSVVGQESGIADTIYFGEGSWLTVV.

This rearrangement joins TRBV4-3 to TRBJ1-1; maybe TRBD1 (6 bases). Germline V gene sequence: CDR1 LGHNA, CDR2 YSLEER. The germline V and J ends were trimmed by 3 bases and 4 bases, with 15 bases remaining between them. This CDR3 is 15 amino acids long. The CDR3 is CASSQDSSRGTEAFF. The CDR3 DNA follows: TGCGCCAGCAGCCAGGACAGCTCGCGTGGCACTGAAGCTTTCTTT.

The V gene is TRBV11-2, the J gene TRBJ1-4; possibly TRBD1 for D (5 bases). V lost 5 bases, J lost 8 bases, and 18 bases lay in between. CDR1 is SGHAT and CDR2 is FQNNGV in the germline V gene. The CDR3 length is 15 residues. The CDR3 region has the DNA TGTGCCAGCAGCCCCAGGGCAGGTGGTACGGAAAAACTGTTTTTT. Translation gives CASSPRAGGTEKLFF.

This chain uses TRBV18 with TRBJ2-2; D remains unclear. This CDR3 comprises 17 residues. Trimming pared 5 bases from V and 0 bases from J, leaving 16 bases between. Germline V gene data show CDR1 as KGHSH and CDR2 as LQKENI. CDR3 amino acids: CASSTPPGAPNTGELFF. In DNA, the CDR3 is TGTGCCAGCTCAACCCCCCCTGGTGCACCGAACACCGGGGAGCTGTTTTTT.

The CDR3 DNA follows: TGTGCCAGCAGTGAATTCACGTGGGAGGGCCTTGGAGAGACCCAGTACTTC. Translated, it gives CASSEFTWEGLGETQYF. The rearrangement joins TRBV25-1 to TRBJ2-5, with 7 bases aligning to TRBD2. This CDR3 spans 17 amino acids. Germline values: CDR1 MGHDK, CDR2 SYGVNS. V shed 1 base and J 4 bases; nucleotides not matched to a gene: 12.

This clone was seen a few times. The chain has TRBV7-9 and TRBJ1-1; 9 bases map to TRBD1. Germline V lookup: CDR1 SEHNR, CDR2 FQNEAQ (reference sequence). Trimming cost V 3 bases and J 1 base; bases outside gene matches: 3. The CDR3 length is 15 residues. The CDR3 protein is CASSLGDRENTEAFF. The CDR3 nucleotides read TGTGCCAGCAGCTTGGGGGACAGGGAGAACACTGAAGCTTTCTTT.

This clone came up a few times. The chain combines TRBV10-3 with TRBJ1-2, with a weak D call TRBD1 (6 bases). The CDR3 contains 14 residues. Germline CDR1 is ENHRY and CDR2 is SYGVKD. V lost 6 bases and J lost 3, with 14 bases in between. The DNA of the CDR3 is TGTGCCATCAGGAGGGACACGGAGGACTATGGCTACACCTTC. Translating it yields CAIRRDTEDYGYTF.

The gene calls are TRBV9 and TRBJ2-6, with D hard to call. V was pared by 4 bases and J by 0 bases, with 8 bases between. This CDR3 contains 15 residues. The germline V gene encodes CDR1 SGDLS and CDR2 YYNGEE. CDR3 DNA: TGTGCCAGCAGCCGTACCTCCTCTGGGGCCAACGTCCTGACTTTC. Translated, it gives CASSRTSSGANVLTF. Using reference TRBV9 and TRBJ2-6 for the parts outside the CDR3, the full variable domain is DSGVTQTPKHLITATGQRVTLRCSPRSGDLSVYWYQQSLDQGLQFLIQYYNGEERAKGNILERFSAQQFPDLHSELNLSSLELGDSALYFCASSRTSSGANVLTFGAGSRLTVL.

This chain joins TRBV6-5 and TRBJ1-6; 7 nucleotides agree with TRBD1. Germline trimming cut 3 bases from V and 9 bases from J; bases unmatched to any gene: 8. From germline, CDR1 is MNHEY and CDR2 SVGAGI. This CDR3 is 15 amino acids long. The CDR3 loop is CASSYRSGGFSPLHF. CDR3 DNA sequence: TGTGCCAGCAGTTATCGATCAGGGGGTTTTTCACCCCTCCACTTT.